The T cell receptor beta chain described here comes from a study of sequential checkpoint blockade in melanoma. Across the study: First-line arms were nivolumab then ipilimumab, or the reverse, randomized 1:1. Maintenance nivolumab came after either treatment sequence.

Germline assignment: CDR1 MGHRA and CDR2 YSYEKL. This CDR3 is 15 amino acids long. TCRdb's copy holds only in-frame clones and misses some; the assay was immunoSEQ multiplex PCR. The sample shows under 20,000 clones, approximately 70% of them seen only once. Treatment indicated: randomized to nivolumab then ipilimumab (arm A) or the reverse (arm B). None of the patients previously received DNA-damaging chemotherapy. From thawed PBMCs, live CD3+CD8+ cells negative for CD19 and CD56 were sorted. Specimen: CD8+ T cells sorted from blood (inferred from file names), collected from a patient given nivolumab and ipilimumab in sequence. The V call is TRBV4-1, the J call TRBJ2-5; 12 bases line up with TRBD2. The DNA end is a closer match to TRBJ2-7, so the J assignment may be wrong. The TCR was taken from a human donor with melanoma. This CDR3 is CASSQGLAGVYEQYF. The CDR3 nucleotides read TGCGCCAGCAGCCAAGGACTAGCGGGAGTGTACGAGCAGTACTTC.